At least ten counts were recorded for the clone carrying this T cell receptor beta chain. The antigen remains unidentified. The sample comes from a study of post-analysis software for immune sequencing data. General observations from the study: Compared against controls, patients with multiple sclerosis displayed significantly lower normalized Chao1 diversity. TRBV5-6, TRBV5-1 and TRBV20-1 were among four or five TRBV segments more frequent in patients than controls.

Unique molecular identifiers were present in the TCR beta cDNA libraries. Using its own MiXCR run on the PCR reads, TCRdb lists one record per CDR3 protein. Of 180,000 or so distinct CDR3 sequences in the sample, approximately 30% are singletons; the top ten hold 3% to 3.5%. The ends were cut back, 0 bases at V and 8 bases at J, with 8 bases in the middle. The germline CDR1 and CDR2 sequences are SGHRS and YFSETQ. This CDR3 region has 12 residues. The sequencing sample was made of blood. The chain couples TRBV5-1 to TRBJ1-2; D unresolved. This TCR was sampled from a girl aged 2-17 years with multiple sclerosis. CDR3 sequence reads: CASSLDSSGYTF. The CDR3 region has the DNA TGCGCCAGCAGCTTGGACTCCTCGGGCTACACCTTC.